These 29 T cell receptor beta chains were all obtained from the same sample, sequenced in a study of cytomegalovirus exposure and HLA in healthy donors. The PCR ran on 60 Vbeta and 13 Jbeta primers. Clones were sequenced by immunoSEQ multiplex PCR, and TCRdb holds only the in-frame ones, with some missing. The profile covers some 180,000 clones, with 70% to 85% appearing a single time and about 3.8% taken by the ten largest. The sample comprised PBMCs. Receptor source: a woman in her sixties or seventies in good health and CMV-seropositive.

The chain recombines TRBV7-3 with TRBJ1-1; 8 bases fit TRBD1. Germline V gives CDR1 SGHTA, CDR2 FQGTGA. With 1 base clipped from V and 4 bases from J, the junction kept 11 bases outside the gene matches. This CDR3 spans 17 amino acids. Here the CDR3 reads CASSLSRGRGPRTEAFF. In nucleotides, the CDR3 is TGTGCCAGCAGCTTAAGCAGGGGGCGCGGTCCCCGCACTGAAGCTTTCTTT.

The CDR3 nucleotides are TGCGCCAGCAGACAGGGACAGAGGAACACTGAAGCTTTCTTT. It translates to CASRQGQRNTEAFF. The chain couples TRBV5-1 to TRBJ1-1; 7 bases match TRBD1. The CDR3 runs to 14 residues. Looked up from germline, CDR1 is SGHRS and CDR2 is YFSETQ. After removal of 5 bases from V and 1 base from J, the junction contained 5 bases not matched to a gene. The full variable domain, its missing parts supplied by reference TRBV5-1 and TRBJ1-1, is KAGVTQTPRYLIKTRGQQVTLSCSPISGHRSVSWYQQTPGQGLQFLFEYFSETQRNKGNFPGRFSGRQFSNSRSEMNVSTLELGDSALYLCASRQGQRNTEAFFGQGTRLTVV.

V usage is TRBV13 and J usage is TRBJ1-2; no reliable D call. This CDR3 region has 11 residues. Trimming shortened V by 6 bases and J by 7 bases, and 9 bases separated the two germline ends. Per germline, CDR1 PRHDT and CDR2 FYEKMQ (reference sequence). The CDR3: CASRVSGGYTF. CDR3 sequence (DNA): TGTGCCAGCAGGGTATCGGGTGGCTACACCTTC.

The gene calls are TRBV9 and TRBJ2-3, with D possibly TRBD2 on 5 matching bases. Germline V gives CDR1 SGDLS, CDR2 YYNGEE. This CDR3 has 15 amino acids. The V and J ends lost 1 base and 4 bases respectively, with 13 bases between them. The CDR3: CASSVFHEGADTQYF. The CDR3 coding sequence is TGTGCCAGCAGCGTATTTCATGAGGGCGCAGATACGCAGTATTTT.

This clone occurred a few times. The chain is built from TRBV30 and TRBJ1-1; no clear D. The V and J ends lost 5 bases and 8 bases respectively, with 12 bases between them. Germline CDR1 GTSNPN, CDR2 SVGIG (reference sequence). The CDR3 is 11 amino acids. The CDR3 protein is CAWREDGEAFF. The CDR3 bases are TGTGCCTGGCGGGAGGATGGCGAAGCTTTCTTT.

V usage is TRBV29-1 and J usage is TRBJ2-5, with D perhaps matching TRBD1 (5 bases). The germline gives CDR1 SQVTM, CDR2 ANQGSEA. The CDR3 runs to 10 residues. Trimming shortened V by 7 bases and J by 11 bases, and 14 bases separated the two germline ends. CDR3 protein: CSAWRQKQYF. Written as DNA, the CDR3 is TGCAGCGCCTGGAGACAGAAGCAGTACTTC.

V is TRBV30 and J is TRBJ1-4; possible D gene TRBD1, 5 bases. Germline CDR1 GTSNPN, CDR2 SVGIG (reference sequence). V dropped 7 bases and J dropped 7 bases, with 34 bases sitting between them. The CDR3 is 19 amino acids. Written as DNA, the CDR3 is TGTGCCTTAAACCCTAGGCCAGGCTTGGGGGGATTAGAGGGTGAAAAACTGTTTTTT. Protein sequence: CALNPRPGLGGLEGEKLFF. Full variable domain (outside the CDR3, taken from reference TRBV30 and TRBJ1-4): SQTIHQWPATLVQPVGSPLSLECTVEGTSNPNLYWYRQAAGRGLQLLFYSVGIGQISSEVPQNLSASRPQDRQFILSSKKLLLSDSGFYLCALNPRPGLGGLEGEKLFFGSGTQLSVL.

The chain carries TRBV5-5 and TRBJ1-2, with 7 bases aligning to TRBD1. The CDR3 is 14 amino acids. J lost 4 bases, V lost 4 bases, and 7 bases had no gene match. The germline V gene encodes CDR1 SGHKS and CDR2 YYEKEE (reference sequence). The CDR3 nucleotides read TGTGCCAGCAGCCCAGGACAGGTTCCCTATGGCTACACCTTC. This translates into CASSPGQVPYGYTF.

This chain joins TRBV7-2 and TRBJ2-7; D remains ambiguous. V dropped 1 base and J dropped 3 bases, with 10 bases sitting between them. The CDR3 has 14 residues. CDR1 SGHTA and CDR2 FQGNSA come from the germline V gene. The CDR3 is CASSLGPRSYEQYF. CDR3 sequence (DNA): TGTGCCAGCAGCTTAGGTCCCCGGAGCTACGAGCAGTACTTC.

The V gene is TRBV27, the J gene TRBJ2-3; the match to TRBD1 covers 8 bases. The V and J ends lost 2 bases and 4 bases, in that order; junction bases with no gene match: 5. This CDR3 contains 15 residues. In germline, CDR1 is MNHEY, CDR2 SMNVEV (reference sequence). The CDR3 loop reads CASSLTRGRADTQYF. For the CDR3, the DNA is TGTGCCAGCAGTTTAACCAGGGGGCGCGCAGATACGCAGTATTTT.

The chain carries TRBV27 and TRBJ2-7, with 7 nucleotides matching TRBD2. Germline V gene lookup returns CDR1 MNHEY and CDR2 SMNVEV (reference sequence). The CDR3 contains 15 residues. After removal of 5 bases from V and 4 bases from J, the junction contained 11 bases not matched to a gene. CDR3 nucleotide sequence: TGTGCCAGCAGTCTAGGACTAGGCGAATTGTACGAGCAGTACTTC. It is translated as CASSLGLGELYEQYF.

V and J are TRBV11-2 and TRBJ2-7; 8 nucleotides match TRBD2. Germline CDR1 SGHAT, CDR2 FQNNGV. The CDR3 spans 16 residues. V lost 5 bases to trimming and J lost 5 bases; unmatched junction nucleotides: 14. The CDR3 here is CASSPGVSGRGDEQYF. The CDR3, as DNA: TGTGCCAGCAGCCCAGGGGTTTCCGGGCGGGGGGACGAGCAGTACTTC.

V is TRBV9 and J is TRBJ1-1; D perhaps matches TRBD1 (5 bases). V dropped 0 bases and J dropped 4 bases, with 13 bases sitting between them. This CDR3 is built from 15 residues. The germline CDR1 and CDR2 sequences are SGDLS and YYNGEE. Here the CDR3 reads CASSVGVGAGTEAFF. The CDR3 coding sequence is TGTGCCAGCAGCGTAGGGGTTGGGGCAGGCACTGAAGCTTTCTTT.

J is TRBJ1-2 and V is TRBV19; maybe TRBD1 (6 bases). The length of the CDR3 is 14 residues. CDR1 and CDR2 (germline): LNHDA, SQIVND (reference sequence). V lost 5 bases and J lost 6, with 16 bases in between. The CDR3 bases are TGTGCCAGTAGTCCCGGGACAACCTTTGATGGCTACACCTTC. Amino acid sequence: CASSPGTTFDGYTF.

This clone turned up a few times. The chain joins TRBV5-1 to TRBJ2-2, with 7 nucleotides matching TRBD1. V trimming: 3 bases; J trimming: 6 bases; junction bases outside the gene matches: 5. Per the germline V gene, CDR1 is SGHRS and CDR2 is YFSETQ. This CDR3 comprises 14 residues. CDR3 loop: CASSSKGQAGELFF. The CDR3 DNA reads as TGCGCCAGCAGCTCAAAAGGACAGGCCGGGGAGCTGTTTTTT. Based on the CDR3 plus reference TRBV5-1 and TRBJ2-2, the full variable domain is KAGVTQTPRYLIKTRGQQVTLSCSPISGHRSVSWYQQTPGQGLQFLFEYFSETQRNKGNFPGRFSGRQFSNSRSEMNVSTLELGDSALYLCASSSKGQAGELFFGEGSRLTVL.

This chain links TRBV5-1 with TRBJ1-4; 7 positions agree with TRBD1. The CDR3 runs to 17 residues. The germline V gene has CDR1 SGHRS and CDR2 YFSETQ. J lost 6 bases, V lost 3 bases, and 14 bases had no gene match. CDR3 region: CASSSGPASGGYEKLFF. The DNA of the CDR3 is TGCGCCAGCAGCTCTGGTCCCGCCTCAGGGGGATATGAAAAACTGTTTTTT.

The chain links TRBV27 to TRBJ2-1, with a possible D match to TRBD1 (6 bases). Germline CDR1 reads MNHEY; CDR2 reads SMNVEV (reference sequence). V dropped 7 bases and J dropped 10 bases, with 17 bases sitting between them. The CDR3 sequence is 13 residues long. This CDR3 reads CASIPTGYGEQFF. The CDR3 DNA follows: TGTGCCAGCATTCCAACAGGGTACGGAGAGCAGTTCTTC.

This clone was observed a single time. The chain employs TRBV7-2 and TRBJ1-5; D unclear. The V gene lost 0 bases and the J gene lost 1 base, with 4 bases spanning the gap. CDR1 and CDR2 from the germline V gene are SGHTA and FQGNSA. CDR3 length: 14 amino acids. The CDR3 is CASSLAQSNQPQHF. The DNA of the CDR3 is TGTGCCAGCAGCTTAGCACAGAGCAATCAGCCCCAGCATTTT.

The chain's CDR3 is CASSSPYDRSSEKLFF. In DNA form, the CDR3 reads TGTGCCAGCAGTTCCCCCTACGACAGGTCGAGTGAAAAACTGTTTTTT. The genes are TRBV25-1 and TRBJ1-4; TRBD1 is a possible D gene (6 bases). V dropped 5 bases and J dropped 7 bases, with 20 bases sitting between them. The germline gives CDR1 MGHDK, CDR2 SYGVNS. CDR3 length: 16 residues.

This chain links TRBV19 with TRBJ1-4; D remains ambiguous. The V gene lost 3 bases and the J gene lost 0 bases, with 8 bases spanning the gap. Germline-derived CDR1 and CDR2 are LNHDA and SQIVND (reference sequence). This CDR3 is built from 15 residues. In nucleotides, the CDR3 is TGTGCCAGTAGTATTGGGCCCGCAACTAATGAAAAACTGTTTTTT. This codes for CASSIGPATNEKLFF.

The chain carries TRBV9 and TRBJ2-1; 8 bases are shared with TRBD2. Germline V lookup: CDR1 SGDLS, CDR2 YYNGEE. V lost 4 bases to trimming and J lost 0 bases; unmatched junction nucleotides: 9. This CDR3 contains 17 residues. Here the CDR3 DNA reads TGTGCCAGCAGCACCCGACTAGCGACAAGCTCCTACAATGAGCAGTTCTTC. This translates into CASSTRLATSSYNEQFF.

The chain uses TRBV5-1 and TRBJ1-5, with TRBD1 identical over 8 bases. Losses at the gene ends were 3 bases for V and 0 bases for J; bases not matched to a gene: 5. CDR3 length: 16 amino acids. Per germline, CDR1 SGHRS and CDR2 YFSETQ. CDR3 residues: CASSSGTGDSNQPQHF. In DNA, the CDR3 is TGCGCCAGCAGCTCGGGGACAGGAGATAGCAATCAGCCCCAGCATTTT.

The J gene is TRBJ1-2, the V gene TRBV7-2, with 9 bases lining up with TRBD1. CDR1 and CDR2 from the germline V gene are SGHTA and FQGNSA. The CDR3 length is 17 residues. Germline trimming cut 8 bases from V and 4 bases from J; bases unmatched to any gene: 17. CDR3 in amino acids: CASRSPLRTGALYGYTF. The CDR3 bases are TGTGCCAGCCGTTCCCCGCTACGGACAGGGGCTCTCTATGGCTACACCTTC.

This clone was recorded a few times. The chain is built from TRBV2 and TRBJ2-5; D is unresolved. The J call may be in error: the DNA end matches TRBJ2-7 better. The germline gives CDR1 SNHLY, CDR2 FYNNEI. The length of the CDR3 is 13 residues. The CDR3 loop reads CASTSRQQNEQYF. The CDR3 coding sequence is TGTGCCAGCACTTCAAGGCAACAGAACGAGCAGTACTTC.

V gene TRBV5-1 combines with J gene TRBJ2-3; a weak D match, TRBD2 (5 bases). With 3 bases removed from V and 4 bases from J, the gap between germline ends came to 18 bases. Germline V gene data show CDR1 as SGHRS and CDR2 as YFSETQ. The CDR3 length is 16 residues. CDR3 nucleotides: TGCGCCAGCAGCTCCGGACTTACCCCCGCCCCAGATACGCAGTATTTT. This codes for CASSSGLTPAPDTQYF.

This chain uses TRBV12-5 with TRBJ2-1; D is uncertain. The CDR3 extends over 16 amino acids. Germline lookup yields CDR1 LGHNT and CDR2 FRNRAP. Trimming took off 6 bases at V and 0 bases at J, with 15 bases between the two ends. CDR3 nucleotides: TGTGCTAGTGGATCCTCTCAAGCACCCTCCTACAATGAGCAGTTCTTC. Translation gives CASGSSQAPSYNEQFF.

This clone was counted between two and nine times. Other DNA sequences within the sample encode an identical CDR3. This chain uses TRBV15 with TRBJ1-4; a weak D match, TRBD1 (6 bases). CDR3 length equals 13 residues. The V gene's germline CDR1 is LNHNV and CDR2 YYDKDF (reference sequence). V lost 6 bases and J 5 bases, leaving 10 bases between the germline ends. The CDR3 spells CATRTGQNEKLFF. The CDR3 nucleotides read TGTGCCACCAGGACCGGACAGAATGAAAAACTGTTTTTT.

This clone appeared a few times. The J gene is TRBJ2-7, the V gene TRBV11-2, with D possibly matching TRBD1 (6 bases). CDR1 is SGHAT, CDR2 FQNNGV, per germline. CDR3 length: 15 residues. V lost 5 bases and J 0 bases, leaving 14 bases between the germline ends. CDR3 region: CASSRSGQSSYEQYF. In DNA form, the CDR3 reads TGTGCCAGCAGCCGCTCCGGACAGTCCTCCTACGAGCAGTACTTC.

This clone has just a few counts. The V gene is TRBV4-1, the J gene TRBJ2-7; tentative D call: TRBD1 (6 bases). CDR1 is MGHRA and CDR2 is YSYEKL in the germline V gene. Trimming cost V 3 bases and J 7 bases, with 19 bases left between them. The CDR3 loop spans 15 amino acids. Here the CDR3 DNA reads TGCGCCAGCAGCCAGCACCCCGGGACACCGGAGGAGCAGTACTTC. Translated: CASSQHPGTPEEQYF.